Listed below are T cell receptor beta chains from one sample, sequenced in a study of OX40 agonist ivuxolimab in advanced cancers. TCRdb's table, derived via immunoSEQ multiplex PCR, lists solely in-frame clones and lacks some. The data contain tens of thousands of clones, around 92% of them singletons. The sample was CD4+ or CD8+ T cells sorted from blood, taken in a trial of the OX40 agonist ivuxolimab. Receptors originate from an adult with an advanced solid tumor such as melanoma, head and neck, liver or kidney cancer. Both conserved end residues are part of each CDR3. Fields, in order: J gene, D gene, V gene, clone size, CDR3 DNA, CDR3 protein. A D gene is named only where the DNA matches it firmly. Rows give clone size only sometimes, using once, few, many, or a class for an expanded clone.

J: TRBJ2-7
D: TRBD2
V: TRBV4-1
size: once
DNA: TGCGCCAGCAGTCAACACGGGGGGGGATCCTACGAGCAGTACTTC
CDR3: CASSQHGGGSYEQYF

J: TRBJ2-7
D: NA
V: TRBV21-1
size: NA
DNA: TGTGCCAGCAGCACGCGATCGGGACCGAGACCCTACGAGCAGTACTTC
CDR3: CASSTRSGPRPYEQYF

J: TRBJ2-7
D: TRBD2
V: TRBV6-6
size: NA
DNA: TGTGCCAGCAGGGTAGCGGGGGGTATGTACGAGCAGTACTTC
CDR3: CASRVAGGMYEQYF

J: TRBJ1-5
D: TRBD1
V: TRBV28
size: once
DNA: TGTGCCAGCAGTCAGATCTCAGGGGGCGTGATTCAGCCCCAGCATTTT
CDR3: CASSQISGGVIQPQHF

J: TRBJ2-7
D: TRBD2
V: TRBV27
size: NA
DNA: TGTGCCAGCAGTTTAGGGCTAGCGGGGAACTCCTACGAGCAGTACTTC
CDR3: CASSLGLAGNSYEQYF

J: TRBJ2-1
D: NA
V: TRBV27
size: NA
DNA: TGTGCCAGCAGTTTGGGGTATGAGCAGTTCTTC
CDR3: CASSLGYEQFF

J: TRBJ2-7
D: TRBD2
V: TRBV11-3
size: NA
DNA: TGTGCCAGCAGCTGGACTAGCGACTACGAGCAGTACTTC
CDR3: CASSWTSDYEQYF

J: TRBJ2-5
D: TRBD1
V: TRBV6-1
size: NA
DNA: TGTGCCAGCGGCGGACAGGGTTTTTCGACCCAGTACTTC
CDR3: CASGGQGFSTQYF

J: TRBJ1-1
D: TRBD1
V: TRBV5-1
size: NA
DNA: TGCGCCAGCAAGACAGGGGGAACGGACGCTGAAGCTTTCTTT
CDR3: CASKTGGTDAEAFF

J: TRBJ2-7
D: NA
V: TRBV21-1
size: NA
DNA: TGTGCCAGCAGCGCCCAGGAGCGGGAGCAGTACTTC
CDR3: CASSAQEREQYF